Presented here are 11 T cell receptor beta chains from one specimen sequenced in a study of T cell repertoires in cytomegalovirus infection. TCRdb re-called the reads with MiXCR, one entry per CDR3 protein. Altogether over 85,000 distinct CDR3 sequences are present, approximately 16% being singletons, with the ten largest covering around 8.2%. The sequenced material came from PBMCs. The receptors here all came from a human donor in good health (CMV status not recorded). Some clones in this sample may be carry-over from other donors' samples.

This clonotype was seen ten or more times. As DNA, the CDR3 is TGTGCCAGCAGCCCACGAAGTTTCGTAAAATGGAACTCGGACTATGGCTACACCTTC. Its protein product is CASSPRSFVKWNSDYGYTF. V is TRBV7-2 and J is TRBJ1-2; D is ambiguous. Trimming cost V 5 bases and J 3 bases, with 28 bases left between them. The CDR3 covers 19 residues. The germline CDR1 and CDR2 sequences are SGHTA and FQGNSA.

This clonotype was counted ten times or more. The V and J genes are TRBV12-3 or TRBV12-4 and TRBJ1-2; D gene uncertain. Trimming left V 2 bases short and J 7 bases short, with 17 bases between. The CDR3 runs 15 residues. The CDR3 DNA reads as TGTGCCAGCAGTTTAAAAAAGGGAGGGATGACTGGCTACACCTTC. It codes for CASSLKKGGMTGYTF.

This clonotype came up many times. The chain recombines TRBV25-1 with TRBJ1-1; D gene unclear. This CDR3 has 15 amino acids. Trimming cost V 1 base and J 0 bases, with 9 bases left between them. Germline CDR1 MGHDK, CDR2 SYGVNS. The CDR3 sequence is CASSELATMNTEAFF. The CDR3 DNA reads TGTGCCAGCAGTGAATTGGCGACGATGAACACTGAAGCTTTCTTT.

Only a few counts were recorded for this clonotype. A much larger clone lies one base from this, so it may be a read error. The chain combines TRBV7-2 with TRBJ2-3; D remains ambiguous. The CDR3 consists of 16 residues. The germline V gene has CDR1 SGHTA and CDR2 FQGNSA. The CDR3 sequence is CARSFSSPPRPDTQYF. The CDR3 bases are TGTGCCCGCAGCTTTAGCTCTCCCCCCAGACCAGATACGCAGTATTTT.

The chain employs TRBV28 and TRBJ1-5; possible D gene TRBD1, 5 bases. Germline CDR1 and CDR2: MDHEN and SYDVKM. The CDR3 runs to 16 residues. Between the trimmed V and J ends, which lost 6 bases and 3 bases, there was a span of 18 bases. The CDR3 here is CASSSPWGTDNQPQHF. CDR3 nucleotides: TGTGCCAGCAGCTCCCCCTGGGGGACGGACAATCAGCCCCAGCATTTT.

This chain uses TRBV10-3 with TRBJ1-1, with D unclear. Trimming stripped 4 bases from V and 1 base from J, with 7 bases between. The CDR3 has 13 amino acids. Per the germline V gene, CDR1 is ENHRY and CDR2 is SYGVKD. CDR3 sequence: CAISGNWNTEAFF. CDR3 DNA sequence: TGTGCCATCAGTGGGAATTGGAACACTGAAGCTTTCTTT.

This clonotype was detected ten times or more. CDR3 nucleotides: TGTGCCAGCAGTACCGGGACAGGGTCCTACAATGAGCAGTTCTTC. This sequence encodes CASSTGTGSYNEQFF. J is TRBJ2-1 and V is TRBV28; 9 bases match TRBD1. CDR3 length: 15 residues. The trim removed 5 bases at V and 1 base at J, leaving 3 bases unmatched. In germline, CDR1 is MDHEN, CDR2 SYDVKM.

This clonotype was recorded many times. The J gene is TRBJ2-7, the V gene TRBV7-6; D might be TRBD2 (5 bases). CDR1 is SGHVS and CDR2 is FNYEAQ in the germline V gene. The CDR3 sequence is 14 residues long. The ends were cut back, 1 base at V and 2 bases at J, with 9 bases in the middle. The CDR3 loop is CASSLDGGPYEQYF. Here the CDR3 DNA reads TGTGCCAGCAGCTTAGACGGAGGCCCCTACGAGCAGTACTTC.

This clonotype turned up a few times. This chain links TRBV29-1 with TRBJ2-7; D is unresolved. The CDR3 is 12 residues long. The germline CDR1 and CDR2 sequences are SQVTM and ANQGSEA. Trimming pared 8 bases from V and 3 bases from J, leaving 14 bases between. The CDR3 DNA sequence: TGCAGCCATTTCGCGGCGAGCTACGAGCAGTACTTC. Translating it yields CSHFAASYEQYF.

This clonotype was seen ten or more times. The rearrangement links TRBV7-6 to TRBJ2-2; D possibly uses TRBD1 or TRBD2 (5 bases each). CDR3 length: 16 amino acids. Trimming took off 1 base at V and 1 base at J, with 10 bases between the two ends. CDR1 is SGHVS, CDR2 FNYEAQ, per germline. The CDR3 DNA sequence: TGTGCCAGCAGCTTAGTGGGGGTTTTGAACACCGGGGAGCTGTTTTTT. Its protein product is CASSLVGVLNTGELFF.

The table lists this clonotype with many counts. This rearrangement joins TRBV4-1 to TRBJ2-1; 8 bases are a match to TRBD2. CDR1 and CDR2 (germline): MGHRA, YSYEKL. Trimming took 7 bases from V and 8 from J; bases not matched to a gene: 13. CDR3 size: 15 residues. This chain's CDR3 is CASNPGSGGRHEQFF. The CDR3 DNA follows: TGCGCCAGCAACCCTGGGAGCGGGGGTAGGCATGAGCAGTTCTTC.